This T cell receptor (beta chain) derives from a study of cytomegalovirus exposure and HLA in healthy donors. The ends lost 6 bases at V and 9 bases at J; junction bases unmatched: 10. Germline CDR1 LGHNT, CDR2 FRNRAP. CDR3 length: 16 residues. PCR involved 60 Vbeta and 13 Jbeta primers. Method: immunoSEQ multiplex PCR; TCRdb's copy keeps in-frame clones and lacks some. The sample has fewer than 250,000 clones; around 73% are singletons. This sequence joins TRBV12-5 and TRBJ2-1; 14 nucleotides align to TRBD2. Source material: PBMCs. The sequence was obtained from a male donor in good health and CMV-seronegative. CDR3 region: CASGPPGTSGSVEQFF. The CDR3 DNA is TGTGCTAGTGGACCACCCGGGACTAGCGGGAGTGTTGAGCAGTTCTTC.